This T cell receptor (beta chain) was captured by sequencing in a study of blood T cell repertoires in COVID-19. Turning to the study itself: Specimens from acute and convalescent COVID-19 originated in the United States, Italy and Spain. T cells, B-cell-depleted T cells, or PBMCs supplied cDNA or gDNA.

In the original analysis: By means of reference gene primer amplification, nucleated cell counts were estimated. This table comes from immunoSEQ multiplex PCR, and its TCRdb copy is limited to in-frame clones, with some not included. That table gives V, J and clone size, and the DNA gave D and trimming. The sample lists over 200,000 clones, more than 75% occurring once. The ends lost 1 base at V and 7 bases at J; junction bases unmatched: 7. Germline lookup yields CDR1 SGHTA and CDR2 FQGNSA. This CDR3 is 15 amino acids long. This sequence was found in a woman aged 40 to 55 who had recovered from COVID-19. The V and J genes are TRBV7-2 and TRBJ1-3, with 7 bases aligning to TRBD1. The sample comprised peripheral blood. CDR3 residues: CASSLGGRGSNTIYF. CDR3 nucleotides: TGTGCCAGCAGCTTAGGGGGCAGGGGGAGTAACACCATATATTTT.